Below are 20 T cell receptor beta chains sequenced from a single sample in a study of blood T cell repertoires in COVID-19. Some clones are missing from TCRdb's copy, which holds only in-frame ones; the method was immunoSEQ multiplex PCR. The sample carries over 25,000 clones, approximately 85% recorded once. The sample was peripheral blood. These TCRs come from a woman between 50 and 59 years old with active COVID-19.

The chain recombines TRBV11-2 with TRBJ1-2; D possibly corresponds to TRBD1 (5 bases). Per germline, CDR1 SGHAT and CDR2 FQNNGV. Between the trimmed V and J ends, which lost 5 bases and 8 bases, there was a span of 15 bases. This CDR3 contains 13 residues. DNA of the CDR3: TGTGCCAGCAGCCTCTCGAGACAGATGGGCTACACCTTC. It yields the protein CASSLSRQMGYTF.

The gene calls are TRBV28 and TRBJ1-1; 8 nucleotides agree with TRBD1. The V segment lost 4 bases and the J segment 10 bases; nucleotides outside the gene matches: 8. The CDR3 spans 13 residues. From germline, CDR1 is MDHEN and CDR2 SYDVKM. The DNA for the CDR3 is TGTGCCAGCAGTTCCTCCGACGGGACAGGAGCTTTCTTT. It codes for CASSSSDGTGAFF. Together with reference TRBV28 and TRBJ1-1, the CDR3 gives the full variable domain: DVKVTQSSRYLVKRTGEKVFLECVQDMDHENMFWYRQDPGLGLRLIYFSYDVKMKEKGDIPEGYSVSREKKERFSLILESASTNQTSMYLCASSSSDGTGAFFGQGTRLTVV.

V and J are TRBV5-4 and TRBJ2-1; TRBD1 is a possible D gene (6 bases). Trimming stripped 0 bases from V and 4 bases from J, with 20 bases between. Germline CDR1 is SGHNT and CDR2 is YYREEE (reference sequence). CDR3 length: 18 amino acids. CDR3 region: CASSLVVGRGFIYNEQFF. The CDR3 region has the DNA TGTGCCAGCAGCTTGGTGGTTGGCAGGGGCTTCATTTACAATGAGCAGTTCTTC.

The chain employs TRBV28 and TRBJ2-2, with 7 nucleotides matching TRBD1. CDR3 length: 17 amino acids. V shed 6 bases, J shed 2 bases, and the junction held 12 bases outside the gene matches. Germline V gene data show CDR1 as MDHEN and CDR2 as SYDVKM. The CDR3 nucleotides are TGTGCCAGCAGCTTTATCACCGGGACAGTAAACACCGGGGAGCTGTTTTTT. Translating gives CASSFITGTVNTGELFF. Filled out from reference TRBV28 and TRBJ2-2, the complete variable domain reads DVKVTQSSRYLVKRTGEKVFLECVQDMDHENMFWYRQDPGLGLRLIYFSYDVKMKEKGDIPEGYSVSREKKERFSLILESASTNQTSMYLCASSFITGTVNTGELFFGEGSRLTVL.

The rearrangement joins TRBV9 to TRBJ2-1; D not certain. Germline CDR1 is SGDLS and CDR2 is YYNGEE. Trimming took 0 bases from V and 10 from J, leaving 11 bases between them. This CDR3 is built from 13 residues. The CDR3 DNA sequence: TGTGCCAGCAGCGTAGCCCTCCTGACAGAGCAGTTCTTC. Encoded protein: CASSVALLTEQFF.

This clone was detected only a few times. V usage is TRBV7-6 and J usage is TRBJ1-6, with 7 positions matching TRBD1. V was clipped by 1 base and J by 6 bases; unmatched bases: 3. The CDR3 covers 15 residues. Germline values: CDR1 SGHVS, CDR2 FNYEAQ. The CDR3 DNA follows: TGTGCCAGCAGCTTAGATACAGGGGTTAATTCACCCCTCCACTTT. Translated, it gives CASSLDTGVNSPLHF.

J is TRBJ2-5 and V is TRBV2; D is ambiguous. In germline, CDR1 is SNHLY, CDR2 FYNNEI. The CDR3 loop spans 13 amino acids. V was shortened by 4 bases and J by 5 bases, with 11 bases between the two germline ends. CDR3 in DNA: TGTGCCAGCAGTGTCCGGGTTGTGGAGACCCAGTACTTC. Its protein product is CASSVRVVETQYF.

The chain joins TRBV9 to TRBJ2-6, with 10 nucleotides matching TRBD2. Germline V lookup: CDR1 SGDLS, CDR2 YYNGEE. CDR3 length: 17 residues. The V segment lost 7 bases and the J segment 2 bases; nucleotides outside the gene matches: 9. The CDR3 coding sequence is TGTGCCAGCCAGAGCGGGAGGGGGTTCGCTGGGGCCAACGTCCTGACTTTC. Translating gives CASQSGRGFAGANVLTF.

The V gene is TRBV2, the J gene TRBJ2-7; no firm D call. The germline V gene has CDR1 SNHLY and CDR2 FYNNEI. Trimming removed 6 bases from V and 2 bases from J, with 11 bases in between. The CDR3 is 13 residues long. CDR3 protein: CASSPGPAYEQYF. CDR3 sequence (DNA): TGTGCCAGCAGCCCGGGTCCGGCCTACGAGCAGTACTTC.

The CDR3 loop reads CASSPRQGLPYEQYF. CDR3 nucleotides: TGTGCCAGCAGTCCGCGGCAGGGCCTTCCCTACGAGCAGTACTTC. The chain links TRBV27 to TRBJ2-7; D is perhaps TRBD1 (5 bases). The length of the CDR3 is 15 residues. Germline V gene lookup returns CDR1 MNHEY and CDR2 SMNVEV (reference sequence). Trimming shortened V by 5 bases and J by 2 bases, and 16 bases separated the two germline ends.

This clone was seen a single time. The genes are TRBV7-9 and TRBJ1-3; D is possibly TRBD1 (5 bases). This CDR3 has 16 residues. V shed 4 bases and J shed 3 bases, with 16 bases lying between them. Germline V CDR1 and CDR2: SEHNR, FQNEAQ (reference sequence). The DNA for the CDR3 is TGTGCCAGCAGCTCCTACGCAGGGCTTGGTGGAAACACCATATATTTT. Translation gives CASSSYAGLGGNTIYF.

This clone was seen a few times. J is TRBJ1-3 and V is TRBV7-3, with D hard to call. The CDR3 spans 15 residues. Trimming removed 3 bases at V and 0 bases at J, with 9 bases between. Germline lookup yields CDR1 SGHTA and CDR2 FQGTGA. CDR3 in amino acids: CASSLCRSSGNTIYF. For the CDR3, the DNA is TGTGCCAGCAGCTTGTGTCGCAGCTCTGGAAACACCATATATTTT.

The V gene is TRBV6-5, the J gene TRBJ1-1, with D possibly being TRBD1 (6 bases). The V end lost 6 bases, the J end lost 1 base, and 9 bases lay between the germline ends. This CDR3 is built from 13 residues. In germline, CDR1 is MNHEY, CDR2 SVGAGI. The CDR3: CASSRQENTEAFF. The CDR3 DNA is TGTGCCAGCAGCCGACAGGAGAACACTGAAGCTTTCTTT.

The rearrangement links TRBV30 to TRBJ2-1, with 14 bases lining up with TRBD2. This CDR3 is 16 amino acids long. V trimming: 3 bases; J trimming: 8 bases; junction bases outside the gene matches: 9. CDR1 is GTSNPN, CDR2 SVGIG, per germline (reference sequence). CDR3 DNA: TGTGCCTGGAGCGGGACTAGCGGGAGAAAGTGGGATGAGCAGTTCTTC. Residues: CAWSGTSGRKWDEQFF. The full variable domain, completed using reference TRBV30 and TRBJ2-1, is SQTIHQWPATLVQPVGSPLSLECTVEGTSNPNLYWYRQAAGRGLQLLFYSVGIGQISSEVPQNLSASRPQDRQFILSSKKLLLSDSGFYLCAWSGTSGRKWDEQFFGPGTRLTVL.

CDR3 coding DNA: TGTGCCAGCAGCGTAGAAATAGCGGGAGGGCAAGGCACAGATACGCAGTATTTT. Amino acids: CASSVEIAGGQGTDTQYF. This chain connects TRBV9 to TRBJ2-3; 11 bases align to TRBD2. Germline V gives CDR1 SGDLS, CDR2 YYNGEE. The V and J ends lost 0 bases and 1 base, in that order; junction bases with no gene match: 7. The CDR3 has 18 amino acids.

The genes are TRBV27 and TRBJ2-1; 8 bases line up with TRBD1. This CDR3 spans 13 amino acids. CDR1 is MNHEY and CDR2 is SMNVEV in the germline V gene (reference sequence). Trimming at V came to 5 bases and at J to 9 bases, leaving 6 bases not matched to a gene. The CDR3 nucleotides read TGTGCCAGCAGTGGTCAGGGGGCGGGTGAGCAGTTCTTC. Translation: CASSGQGAGEQFF.

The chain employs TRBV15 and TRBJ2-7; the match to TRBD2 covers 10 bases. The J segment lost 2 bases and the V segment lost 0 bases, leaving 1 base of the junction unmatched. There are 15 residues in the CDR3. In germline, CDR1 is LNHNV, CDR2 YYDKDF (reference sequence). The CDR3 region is CATSREAGGTYEQYF. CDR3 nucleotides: TGTGCCACCAGCAGAGAAGCGGGAGGGACCTACGAGCAGTACTTC.

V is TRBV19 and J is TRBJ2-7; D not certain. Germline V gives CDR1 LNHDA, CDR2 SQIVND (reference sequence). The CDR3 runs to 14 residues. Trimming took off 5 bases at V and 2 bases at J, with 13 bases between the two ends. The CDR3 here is CASSLRLEPYEQYF. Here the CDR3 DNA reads TGTGCCAGTAGTTTGAGACTCGAACCCTACGAGCAGTACTTC.

The chain's CDR3 is CASSQGGGGNTIYF. The CDR3 DNA reads TGTGCCAGCAGCCAAGGGGGCGGTGGAAACACCATATATTTT. The rearrangement joins TRBV14 to TRBJ1-3; D might be TRBD1 (5 bases). The ends were cut back, 1 base at V and 3 bases at J, with 7 bases in the middle. CDR1 is SGHDN and CDR2 is FVKESK in the germline V gene. This CDR3 contains 14 residues.

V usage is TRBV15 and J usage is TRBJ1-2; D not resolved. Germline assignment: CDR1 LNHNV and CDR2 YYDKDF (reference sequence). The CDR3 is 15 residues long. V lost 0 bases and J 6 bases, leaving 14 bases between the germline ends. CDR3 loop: CATSRDRGRTDGYTF. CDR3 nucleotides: TGTGCCACCAGCAGAGATCGAGGGAGGACGGATGGCTACACCTTC.